The rows below give T cell receptor beta chains drawn from one sample of a study of blood T cell repertoires in COVID-19. Sequencing was performed with immunoSEQ multiplex PCR; in TCRdb, only in-frame clones are kept and a portion is missing. The table lists 70,000 or so clones, roughly 88% of them singletons. Sequences were obtained from peripheral blood. These receptors all stem from a man under 40 with acute or convalescent COVID-19. Each CDR3 is given with its conserved first and last residue. D genes are given only for firm matches. Rows give clone size only sometimes, using once, few, many, or a class for an expanded clone.

CASSIGGLGGEETQYF	TGTGCCAGTAGTATAGGGGGGTTGGGGGGGGAAGAGACCCAGTACTTC	-	TRBD2	TRBJ2-5	TRBV19
CASSIVGRGSNQPQHF	TGTGCCAGTAGTATAGTGGGCAGGGGAAGCAATCAGCCCCAGCATTTT	-	-	TRBJ1-5	TRBV19
CASSLVPGTGVTEAFF	TGCGCCAGCAGCTTGGTCCCCGGGACAGGGGTCACTGAAGCTTTCTTT	-	TRBD1	TRBJ1-1	TRBV5-1
CASSLDRVRTEAFF	TGTGCCAGCAGTCTCGACAGGGTTCGGACTGAAGCTTTCTTT	-	TRBD1	TRBJ1-1	TRBV6-5
CASSFGLTYEQYF	TGTGCCAGCAGTTTCGGTCTGACCTACGAGCAGTACTTC	-	-	TRBJ2-7	TRBV5-6
CASSKEGRPETQYF	TGTGCCAGCAGCAAAGAGGGGAGGCCAGAGACCCAGTACTTC	-	-	TRBJ2-5	TRBV11-3
CASSSRGTANSPLHF	TGTGCCAGCAGCTCCCGGGGGACAGCAAATTCACCCCTCCACTTT	-	TRBD1	TRBJ1-6	TRBV7-8
CASSSPSRETQYF	TGTGCCAGCAGCTCACCATCCCGGGAGACCCAGTACTTC	-	-	TRBJ2-5	TRBV5-4
CSSGPGPYNEQFF	TGCAGCTCTGGGCCAGGGCCCTACAATGAGCAGTTCTTC	-	-	TRBJ2-1	TRBV29-1
CSVEGQGGYEQYF	TGCAGCGTTGAAGGGCAGGGTGGATACGAGCAGTACTTC	-	-	TRBJ2-7	TRBV29-1
CASSPLQNGGFEETQYF	TGTGCCAGCAGCCCCCTACAAAATGGGGGGTTTGAAGAGACCCAGTACTTC	-	-	TRBJ2-5	TRBV5-6
CASSRTRDSLSNYGYTF	TGTGCCAGCAGCCGAACTCGGGACAGTCTCTCTAACTATGGCTACACCTTC	-	TRBD1	TRBJ1-2	TRBV7-9
CASSRRDTEKLFF	TGTGCCAGCTCCCGCCGGGACACTGAAAAACTGTTTTTT	once	-	TRBJ1-4	TRBV18
CSASLNPPGQGRLNTEAFF	TGCAGCGCTTCTCTCAACCCGCCGGGACAGGGCCGACTGAACACTGAAGCTTTCTTT	-	TRBD1	TRBJ1-1	TRBV29-1
CASSETEAGGYTF	TGTGCCAGCAGTGAAACAGAGGCGGGCGGCTACACCTTC	-	-	TRBJ1-2	TRBV25-1
CASSESGTTDTQYF	TGCGCCAGCAGCGAAAGCGGGACCACAGATACGCAGTATTTT	-	TRBD2	TRBJ2-3	TRBV5-1